The 24 T cell receptor beta chains below were found in one sample sequenced in a study of blood T cell repertoires in COVID-19. Method: immunoSEQ multiplex PCR; TCRdb's copy keeps in-frame clones and lacks some. The profile shows under 350,000 clones, approximately 85% of them singletons. Sequenced input: peripheral blood. The receptor set was obtained from a human donor in a cohort sampled during active COVID-19.

This clone appeared a single time. CDR3 DNA sequence: TGTGCCAGCAACCCCGGGGGGCTCAATCAGCCCCAGCATTTT. Residues: CASNPGGLNQPQHF. This chain uses TRBV6-6 with TRBJ1-5, with D perhaps matching TRBD1 (6 bases). Germline CDR1 MNHNY, CDR2 SVGAGI (reference sequence). Trimming pared 7 bases from V and 3 bases from J, leaving 13 bases between. This CDR3 contains 14 residues.

The chain uses TRBV2 and TRBJ2-5; maybe TRBD1 (5 bases). The CDR3 has 13 amino acids. Trimming shortened V by 7 bases and J by 2 bases, and 11 bases separated the two germline ends. Germline CDR1 is SNHLY and CDR2 is FYNNEI. The CDR3 region is CASNGHSQETQYF. The CDR3 region has the DNA TGTGCCAGCAACGGACACAGTCAAGAGACCCAGTACTTC.

The chain has TRBV7-2 and TRBJ1-2; perhaps TRBD1 as D (6 bases). Germline CDR1 SGHTA, CDR2 FQGNSA. Trimming removed 4 bases at V and 10 bases at J, with 16 bases between. The CDR3 is made up of 13 amino acids. The chain's CDR3 is CASSSFTGFDYTF. The CDR3 DNA follows: TGTGCCAGCAGCTCTTTTACAGGGTTCGACTACACCTTC.

The CDR3 here is CATRASTGEYGELFF. CDR3 nucleotide sequence: TGTGCCACCAGGGCGTCGACGGGAGAGTACGGGGAGCTGTTTTTT. V and J are TRBV24-1 and TRBJ2-2; a possible D gene is TRBD2 (6 bases). With 7 bases removed from V and 7 bases from J, the gap between germline ends came to 18 bases. The CDR3 extends over 15 amino acids. Germline V CDR1 and CDR2: KGHDR, SFDVKD.

This chain links TRBV6-2 or TRBV6-3 with TRBJ1-5, with D unclear. Germline V gene data show CDR1 as MNHEY and CDR2 as SVGEGT. Trimming cost V 6 bases and J 5 bases, with 17 bases left between them. The CDR3 spans 15 residues. The CDR3 nucleotides are TGTGCCAGCAGCCCGGGATTAGCGGTCCATCAGCCCCAGCATTTT. As protein: CASSPGLAVHQPQHF.

This clone was detected only once. The V call is TRBV9, the J call TRBJ2-2; maybe TRBD2 (5 bases). This CDR3 is built from 15 residues. Germline V lookup: CDR1 SGDLS, CDR2 YYNGEE. V lost 0 bases and J lost 6, with 12 bases in between. The CDR3 DNA follows: TGTGCCAGCAGCGTAGGTACCGTGGGAGCCGGGGAGCTGTTTTTT. Protein sequence: CASSVGTVGAGELFF.

The chain combines TRBV4-1 with TRBJ1-5, with 8 bases lining up with TRBD1. The CDR3 loop spans 16 amino acids. CDR1 and CDR2 from the germline V gene are MGHRA and YSYEKL. After removal of 4 bases from V and 4 bases from J, the junction contained 9 bases not matched to a gene. Written as DNA, the CDR3 is TGCGCCAGCAGCCTACCAAGGACAGGGAAAAATCAGCCCCAGCATTTT. This translates into CASSLPRTGKNQPQHF.

The chain carries TRBV3-1 (or the pseudogene TRBV3-2) and TRBJ2-1, with a possible D match to TRBD2 (6 bases). Germline lookup yields CDR1 LGHDT and CDR2 YNNKEL (reference sequence). V shed 2 bases and J shed 7 bases, with 24 bases lying between them. This CDR3 comprises 18 residues. The CDR3 DNA reads TGTGCCAGCAGCCAACCCTTTAGCGGAAGGAGCCCTTCGAATGAGCAGTTCTTC. Its translation is CASSQPFSGRSPSNEQFF.

The chain links TRBV19 to TRBJ2-7; 9 positions match TRBD1. CDR3 length: 14 residues. V was pared by 7 bases and J by 3 bases, with 7 bases of the junction left unmatched. Germline loops: CDR1 LNHDA, CDR2 SQIVND (reference sequence). The CDR3 reads CASTSLGQGYEQYF. The CDR3, as DNA: TGTGCCAGTACCTCACTGGGACAGGGCTACGAGCAGTACTTC. Combining the CDR3 with reference TRBV19 and TRBJ2-7 gives the whole variable domain DGGITQSPKYLFRKEGQNVTLSCEQNLNHDAMYWYRQDPGQGLRLIYYSQIVNDFQKGDIAEGYSVSREKKESFPLTVTSAQKNPTAFYLCASTSLGQGYEQYFGPGTRLTVT.

This chain connects TRBV7-7 to TRBJ2-5; D is ambiguous. Trimming shortened V by 4 bases and J by 7 bases, and 16 bases separated the two germline ends. The CDR3 sequence is 14 residues long. The germline V gene has CDR1 SSHAT and CDR2 FNYEAQ (reference sequence). The CDR3 DNA reads as TGTGCCAGCAGCTCCCAACGGAACCCGGGGACCCAGTACTTC. Residues: CASSSQRNPGTQYF.

This clone was counted only a few times. The V gene is TRBV11-2, the J gene TRBJ2-2, with 8 bases matching TRBD1. Trimming removed 6 bases from V and 2 bases from J; junction bases left unmatched: 8. The CDR3 has 16 amino acids. The germline V gene encodes CDR1 SGHAT and CDR2 FQNNGV. Here the CDR3 reads CASRALQGGNTGELFF. The CDR3 DNA reads TGTGCCAGCAGAGCCCTACAGGGGGGTAACACCGGGGAGCTGTTTTTT.

Comments on this clone: Within the sample, other DNA sequences also encode this same CDR3. V usage is TRBV7-9 and J usage is TRBJ1-5; D gene unclear. V gave up 2 bases and J gave up 6 bases, with 5 bases separating them. CDR3 length equals 12 residues. The germline CDR1 and CDR2 sequences are SEHNR and FQNEAQ (reference sequence). The CDR3 bases are TGTGCCAGCAGCTTACCGGGTCAGCCCCAGCATTTT. This encodes CASSLPGQPQHF.

This sequence joins TRBV4-1 and TRBJ1-2; TRBD1 agrees at 8 bases. Looked up from germline, CDR1 is MGHRA and CDR2 is YSYEKL. This CDR3 region has 14 residues. V lost 0 bases and J lost 5; bases outside the gene matches: 2. This CDR3 reads CASSQDGTGYGYTF. Here the CDR3 DNA reads TGCGCCAGCAGCCAAGATGGGACAGGTTATGGCTACACCTTC.

The chain employs TRBV7-2 and TRBJ2-3; possible D gene TRBD1, 6 bases. The CDR3 runs 16 residues. The germline V and J ends were trimmed by 1 base and 0 bases, with 11 bases remaining between them. The V gene's germline CDR1 is SGHTA and CDR2 FQGNSA. CDR3 protein: CASSLEGTTSTDTQYF. CDR3 DNA: TGTGCCAGCAGCTTAGAAGGGACAACTAGCACAGATACGCAGTATTTT.

This clone was counted at least ten times. The rearrangement joins TRBV12-3 or TRBV12-4 to TRBJ1-2; D ambiguous. The CDR3 extends over 13 amino acids. V was trimmed by 5 bases and J by 0 bases, leaving 7 bases between them. The CDR3 is CASSRESNYGYTF. The DNA for the CDR3 is TGTGCCAGCAGTCGCGAATCTAACTATGGCTACACCTTC.

The CDR3 bases are TGCGCCAGCAGCCCGCAGACAGGGGGCAGCACAGATACGCAGTATTTT. Protein product: CASSPQTGGSTDTQYF. The chain employs TRBV5-1 and TRBJ2-3, with TRBD1 matching over 10 bases. The germline V gene encodes CDR1 SGHRS and CDR2 YFSETQ. This CDR3 has 16 amino acids. Unmatched junction bases numbered 5, after V lost 4 bases and J lost 0 bases.

CDR3 DNA sequence: TGTGCCATCAGTGGGACAGGGGTTTCCTACGAGCAGTACTTC. Protein product: CAISGTGVSYEQYF. J is TRBJ2-7 and V is TRBV10-3; TRBD1 matches 9 bases. The germline gives CDR1 ENHRY, CDR2 SYGVKD. This CDR3 is built from 14 residues. V dropped 4 bases and J dropped 1; count of bases not matched to a gene: 2.

CDR3 DNA: TGTGCCAGTAGTAAGGACAGCCCCACAGATACGCAGTATTTT. Protein sequence: CASSKDSPTDTQYF. This chain uses TRBV19 with TRBJ2-3; D possibly corresponds to TRBD1 (6 bases). This CDR3 region has 14 residues. V lost 4 bases and J 2 bases, leaving 10 bases between the germline ends. Per germline, CDR1 LNHDA and CDR2 SQIVND (reference sequence).

The J gene is TRBJ1-1, the V gene TRBV7-9; D is undetermined. The V end was cut by 1 base, the J end by 3 bases, with 9 bases between. The CDR3 spans 14 residues. Germline CDR1 reads SEHNR; CDR2 reads FQNEAQ (reference sequence). The CDR3 region is CASSLEGRDTEAFF. The DNA for the CDR3 is TGTGCCAGCAGCTTAGAAGGGAGAGACACTGAAGCTTTCTTT.

This clone appeared once. The chain recombines TRBV10-3 with TRBJ2-5, with 9 bases matching TRBD1. This CDR3 has 14 amino acids. Trimming cost V 6 bases and J 5 bases; bases outside gene matches: 7. The V gene's germline CDR1 is ENHRY and CDR2 SYGVKD. The CDR3 sequence: CAIRGTGFTETQYF. CDR3 in DNA: TGTGCCATCAGGGGGACAGGGTTTACGGAGACCCAGTACTTC.

The chain uses TRBV10-3 and TRBJ2-1; D is undetermined. The CDR3 is 13 amino acids. V dropped 0 bases and J dropped 10 bases, with 10 bases sitting between them. The germline V gene has CDR1 ENHRY and CDR2 SYGVKD. The CDR3 here is CAISESPVEEQFF. CDR3 nucleotide sequence: TGTGCCATCAGTGAGTCACCGGTAGAGGAGCAGTTCTTC.

The rearrangement uses TRBV3-1 (or the pseudogene TRBV3-2) and TRBJ1-4, with TRBD1 matching 7 bases. The CDR3 is made up of 14 amino acids. V was pared by 1 base and J by 6 bases, with 2 bases of the junction left unmatched. Germline CDR1 and CDR2: LGHDT and YNNKEL (reference sequence). CDR3 DNA sequence: TGTGCCAGCAGCCAAGCCGGGACAGATGAAAAACTGTTTTTT. Translated: CASSQAGTDEKLFF.

This clone was seen once. The chain employs TRBV3-1 (or the pseudogene TRBV3-2) and TRBJ2-1, with D perhaps TRBD1 (5 bases). Germline values: CDR1 LGHDT, CDR2 YNNKEL (reference sequence). Trimming cost V 3 bases and J 9 bases, with 9 bases left between them. The CDR3 length is 12 residues. CDR3 sequence: CASSHNGAEQFF. The CDR3 nucleotides read TGTGCCAGCAGCCACAATGGGGCTGAGCAGTTCTTC.

The J gene is TRBJ2-2, the V gene TRBV6-2 or TRBV6-3, with a tentative D call TRBD1 (7 bases). The CDR3 loop spans 17 amino acids. Between the trimmed V and J ends, which lost 2 bases and 4 bases, there was a span of 17 bases. The V gene's germline CDR1 is MNHEY and CDR2 SVGEGT. The CDR3 sequence: CASSYAVAGGITGELFF. The CDR3 DNA reads TGTGCCAGCAGTTACGCTGTGGCAGGGGGGATCACCGGGGAGCTGTTTTTT.